The entry below describes one T cell receptor beta chain. Its antigen is not known. This may arise from a read error, as a much more abundant clone is one base away. This sample is part of a study of molecular identifiers for immune sequencing clone quantification. For the study at large: Four portions were sequenced after RNA from approximately 22,000 or 94,000 naive CD8 cells was split five ways in replicates. Overall study findings and caveats: Identical TCR molecules that share a barcode could lead to an underestimation of highly expanded clone sizes.

The CDR3 is made up of 12 amino acids. CDR1 is SGHNT, CDR2 YYREEE, per germline (reference sequence). TCRdb recomputed calls from the PCR reads with MiXCR, one row per CDR3 protein. The sample carries nearly 650,000 distinct CDR3 sequences, around 25% recorded once. The sequenced sample consisted of naive CD8+ T cells from blood, with Jurkat cell RNA spiked in. This sample's subset: FACS-sorted CD8+CD4-CCR7+CD45RA+ naive T cells. V usage is TRBV5-4 and J usage is TRBJ2-7; the D is unclear. The TCR sequence derives from a human donor in good health. Some libraries in this study had Jurkat cell RNA spiked in. This CDR3 reads CASSFDVREKYF. The CDR3 region has the DNA TGTGCCAGCAGCTTTGACGTCCGCGAGAAGTACTTC.